What follows are 21 T cell receptor beta chains derived from one specimen sequenced in a study of shared clonotypes between healthy human individuals. Repertoires were generated with immunoSEQ multiplex PCR, while TCRdb's copy carries only in-frame clones and drops some. The sample has more than 2,000,000 clones, around nine tenths seen once; the top ten hold over 0.12%. The specimen sequenced was naive CD4+ T cells sorted from blood. As to subset: CD45RA+ positively selected. Receptors were obtained from a man between 18 and 35 years old in good health.

V gene TRBV4-1 combines with J gene TRBJ1-5; a weak D match, TRBD1 (6 bases). Trimming left V 4 bases short and J 0 bases short, with 13 bases between. The CDR3 totals 16 residues. Germline V gene data show CDR1 as MGHRA and CDR2 as YSYEKL. CDR3 bases: TGCGCCAGCAGCCCGGAAGAACAGGGTAGCAATCAGCCCCAGCATTTT. This codes for CASSPEEQGSNQPQHF.

The gene calls are TRBV28 and TRBJ2-6, with D tentatively TRBD1 (5 bases). The CDR3 contains 18 residues. Trimming took off 2 bases at V and 0 bases at J, with 14 bases between the two ends. From germline, CDR1 is MDHEN and CDR2 SYDVKM. The CDR3 region is CASSLVTGSSSGANVLTF. Written as DNA, the CDR3 is TGTGCCAGCAGTTTAGTCACAGGATCGAGCTCTGGGGCCAACGTCCTGACTTTC.

This sequence joins TRBV7-4 and TRBJ1-1; D not resolved. Germline-derived CDR1 and CDR2 are SGHVT and SQSDAQ. Trimming took off 6 bases at V and 5 bases at J, with 13 bases between the two ends. This CDR3 is built from 13 residues. CDR3 amino acids: CASSTPTGTEAFF. The CDR3, as DNA: TGTGCCAGCAGTACACCGACTGGGACTGAAGCTTTCTTT. Complete variable domain (other parts from reference TRBV7-4 and TRBJ1-1): GAGVSQSPRYKVAKRGRDVALRCDSISGHVTLYWYRQTLGQGSEVLTYSQSDAQRDKSGRPSGRFSAERPERSVSTLKIQRTEQGDSAVYLCASSTPTGTEAFFGQGTRLTVV.

The chain recombines TRBV5-5 with TRBJ2-3; the match to TRBD2 covers 8 bases. The CDR3 loop spans 14 amino acids. CDR1 is SGHKS and CDR2 is YYEKEE in the germline V gene (reference sequence). V dropped 4 bases and J dropped 0; count of bases not matched to a gene: 1. The CDR3 nucleotides read TGTGCCAGCAGCACGGGAGGGAGCACAGATACGCAGTATTTT. This translates into CASSTGGSTDTQYF.

The chain has TRBV14 and TRBJ2-1; 7 bases fit TRBD2. Germline trimming cut 2 bases from V and 7 bases from J; bases unmatched to any gene: 11. Germline values: CDR1 SGHDN, CDR2 FVKESK. The CDR3 totals 16 residues. As DNA, the CDR3 is TGTGCCAGCAGCCAAAACGCGGGGGTGATGTTGAATGAGCAGTTCTTC. Residues: CASSQNAGVMLNEQFF.

The rearrangement links TRBV4-3 to TRBJ2-4, with D hard to call. Trimming shortened V by 0 bases and J by 0 bases, and 3 bases separated the two germline ends. The CDR3 has 14 residues. Germline lookup yields CDR1 LGHNA and CDR2 YSLEER. In DNA form, the CDR3 reads TGCGCCAGCAGCCAAGAGTTAGCCAAAAACATTCAGTACTTC. Protein: CASSQELAKNIQYF.

The chain is built from TRBV6-5 and TRBJ1-2, with no clear D. The CDR3 is made up of 16 amino acids. Germline CDR1 MNHEY, CDR2 SVGAGI. V was clipped by 0 bases and J by 8 bases, with 19 bases between them. CDR3 amino acids: CASSYSPPMAAGGYTF. DNA for the CDR3: TGTGCCAGCAGTTACTCTCCCCCAATGGCAGCCGGAGGCTACACCTTC.

This CDR3 reads CASSQVGGLGQPQHF. The CDR3 DNA sequence: TGCGCCAGCAGCCAAGTAGGGGGTCTCGGTCAGCCCCAGCATTTT. This chain joins TRBV4-1 and TRBJ1-5; possible D gene TRBD1, 6 bases. Trimming shortened V by 1 base and J by 6 bases, and 13 bases separated the two germline ends. This CDR3 is 15 amino acids long. CDR1 and CDR2 (germline): MGHRA, YSYEKL.

The DNA for the CDR3 is TGTGCCAGTAGTAATACAGGGGGGATCCCCGCTAACTATGGCTACACCTTC. Translated, it gives CASSNTGGIPANYGYTF. V and J are TRBV19 and TRBJ1-2, with 8 positions matching TRBD1. The CDR3 length is 17 residues. Germline lookup yields CDR1 LNHDA and CDR2 SQIVND (reference sequence). Trimming at V came to 4 bases and at J to 0 bases, leaving 10 bases not matched to a gene.

This chain connects TRBV11-2 to TRBJ2-2, with 8 bases that match TRBD1. The CDR3 extends over 15 amino acids. V shed 2 bases and J 4 bases; nucleotides not matched to a gene: 3. Germline CDR1 and CDR2: SGHAT and FQNNGV. In nucleotides, the CDR3 is TGTGCCAGCAGCTTACAGGGGGCGGTCACCGGGGAGCTGTTTTTT. Translation: CASSLQGAVTGELFF.

The chain uses TRBV6-4 and TRBJ2-2; possibly TRBD1 for D (5 bases). V lost 10 bases to trimming and J lost 9 bases, with 24 bases between them. This CDR3 comprises 15 residues. The germline V gene has CDR1 MRHNA and CDR2 SNTAGT. CDR3 protein: CANLSDTRNGRELFF. CDR3 sequence (DNA): TGTGCCAACCTCTCGGACACCCGCAACGGGCGGGAGCTGTTTTTT.

The chain recombines TRBV7-9 with TRBJ2-1, with 7 bases fitting TRBD2. The CDR3 spans 15 residues. V lost 2 bases to trimming and J lost 8 bases; unmatched junction nucleotides: 9. Germline CDR1 and CDR2: SEHNR and FQNEAQ (reference sequence). CDR3 in amino acids: CASSLPPGGLYEQFF. The CDR3 region has the DNA TGTGCCAGCAGCTTACCGCCGGGAGGCCTCTATGAGCAGTTCTTC.

The chain links TRBV6-1 to TRBJ2-2; 9 bases match TRBD2. The CDR3 spans 14 residues. J lost 6 bases, V lost 7 bases, and 6 bases had no gene match. Germline V gives CDR1 MNHNS, CDR2 SASEGT. Here the CDR3 reads CASKYPSGAGELFF. The CDR3 nucleotides read TGTGCCAGCAAGTATCCTAGCGGGGCCGGGGAGCTGTTTTTT.

The J gene is TRBJ2-7, the V gene TRBV29-1; possibly TRBD1 for D (5 bases). Germline-derived CDR1 and CDR2 are SQVTM and ANQGSEA. V shed 6 bases and J shed 0 bases, with 12 bases lying between them. The CDR3 length is 13 residues. CDR3 residues: CSVDRDSSYEQYF. The CDR3 DNA reads TGCAGCGTAGACCGAGACAGCTCCTACGAGCAGTACTTC.

As concerns this clone: This specimen includes other DNA sequences encoding the same CDR3. The chain recombines TRBV5-1 with TRBJ2-3, with 9 bases identical to TRBD2. The junction had 6 bases not matched to a gene; V was cut back by 4 bases and J by 6 bases. The CDR3 has 14 residues. The V gene's germline CDR1 is SGHRS and CDR2 YFSETQ. CDR3 in amino acids: CASSPGTSLDTQYF. CDR3 coding DNA: TGCGCCAGCAGCCCCGGGACTAGCCTCGATACGCAGTATTTT.

The chain has TRBV6-1 and TRBJ1-6, with D unresolved. V shed 1 base and J shed 7 bases, with 5 bases lying between them. Germline V gene data show CDR1 as MNHNS and CDR2 as SASEGT. The CDR3 is 13 residues long. The chain's CDR3 is CASSEGVNSPLHF. In DNA form, the CDR3 reads TGTGCCAGCAGTGAAGGGGTGAATTCACCCCTCCACTTT.

A word on this clone: This CDR3 is also generated by other DNA sequences in the sample. The chain is built from TRBV7-9 and TRBJ1-2; D call uncertain. The germline V gene encodes CDR1 SEHNR and CDR2 FQNEAQ (reference sequence). CDR3 size: 13 residues. V gave up 1 base and J gave up 4 bases, with 7 bases separating them. The CDR3 DNA follows: TGTGCCAGCAGCTTAGGGCAGTCCTATGGCTACACCTTC. Its protein product is CASSLGQSYGYTF.

This chain connects TRBV28 to TRBJ2-5; 8 bases fit TRBD2. Losses at the gene ends were 7 bases for V and 3 bases for J; bases not matched to a gene: 4. Germline lookup yields CDR1 MDHEN and CDR2 SYDVKM. The CDR3 has 13 amino acids. Here the CDR3 DNA reads TGTGCCAGCAAGGCGGGGGGAAAAGAGACCCAGTACTTC. Protein sequence: CASKAGGKETQYF. Full variable domain (missing parts from reference TRBV28 and TRBJ2-5): DVKVTQSSRYLVKRTGEKVFLECVQDMDHENMFWYRQDPGLGLRLIYFSYDVKMKEKGDIPEGYSVSREKKERFSLILESASTNQTSMYLCASKAGGKETQYFGPGTRLLVL.

The genes are TRBV5-4 and TRBJ2-5, with D possibly called TRBD1 or TRBD2 (5 bases each). The germline V gene encodes CDR1 SGHNT and CDR2 YYREEE (reference sequence). V lost 3 bases to trimming and J lost 5 bases, with 17 bases between them. CDR3 length: 15 amino acids. CDR3 amino acids: CASSSFRDVSETQYF. The CDR3 DNA follows: TGTGCCAGCAGCTCCTTCCGGGACGTGTCGGAGACCCAGTACTTC. The variable domain in full, completed from reference TRBV5-4 and TRBJ2-5, reads ETGVTQSPTHLIKTRGQQVTLRCSSQSGHNTVSWYQQALGQGPQFIFQYYREEENGRGNFPPRFSGLQFPNYSSELNVNALELDDSALYLCASSSFRDVSETQYFGPGTRLLVL.

The genes are TRBV7-8 and TRBJ2-7; TRBD2 matches 13 bases. This CDR3 region has 17 residues. Trimming at V came to 4 bases and at J to 7 bases, leaving 13 bases not matched to a gene. Looked up from germline, CDR1 is SGHVS and CDR2 is FQNEAQ. CDR3 loop: CASSYNNRLAGGREQYF. In nucleotides, the CDR3 is TGTGCCAGCAGCTATAATAACCGACTAGCGGGGGGCCGGGAGCAGTACTTC.

The V and J genes are TRBV5-1 and TRBJ1-3, with a tentative D call TRBD1 (6 bases). Germline V gives CDR1 SGHRS, CDR2 YFSETQ. V lost 1 base and J lost 3, with 11 bases in between. There are 15 residues in the CDR3. CDR3 DNA sequence: TGCGCCAGCAGCTTGCCGACAGGCCTTGGAAACACCATATATTTT. This sequence encodes CASSLPTGLGNTIYF.